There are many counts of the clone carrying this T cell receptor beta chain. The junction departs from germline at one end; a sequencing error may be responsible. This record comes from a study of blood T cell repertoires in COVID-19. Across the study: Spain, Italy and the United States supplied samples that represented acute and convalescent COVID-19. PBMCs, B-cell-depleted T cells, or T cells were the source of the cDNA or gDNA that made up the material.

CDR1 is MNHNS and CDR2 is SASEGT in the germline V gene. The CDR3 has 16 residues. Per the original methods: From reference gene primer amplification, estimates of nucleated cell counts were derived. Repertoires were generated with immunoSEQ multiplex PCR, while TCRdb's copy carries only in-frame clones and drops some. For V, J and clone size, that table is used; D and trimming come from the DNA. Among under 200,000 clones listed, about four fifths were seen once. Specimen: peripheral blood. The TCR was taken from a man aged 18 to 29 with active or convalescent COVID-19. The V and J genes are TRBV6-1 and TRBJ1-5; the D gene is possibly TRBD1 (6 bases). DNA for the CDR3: TGTGCCAGCAGCGAAGCCCAGGGGAATAGCAATCAGCCCCAGCATTTT. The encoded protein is CASSEAQGNSNQPQHF.